One and the same sample provided the 12 T cell receptor beta chains below, sequenced in a study of spatial heterogeneity in lung cancer. One entry per CDR3 protein, called by TCRdb with MiXCR from the 5' RACE reads. Seen here are roughly 4,500 distinct CDR3 sequences, roughly 6.2% observed once, and the top ten hold about 19%. Findings and caveats of the study: Tumors with more nonsynonymous mutations had more expanded intratumoral alpha and beta TCRs.

No antigen has been identified for these receptors. Described time point: sample taken at primary tumor resection. The material was lung tumor tissue, obtained at surgery. Receptor source: a male donor with early-stage non-small cell lung cancer.

This clonotype was counted at least ten times. The V gene is TRBV7-3, the J gene TRBJ2-3; 8 nucleotides line up with TRBD1. The germline V gene has CDR1 SGHTA and CDR2 FQGTGA. This CDR3 region has 17 residues. V lost 0 bases to trimming and J lost 1 base; unmatched junction nucleotides: 6. CDR3 DNA sequence: TGTGCCAGCAGCTTAACTGACAGGGGATTCGGCACAGATACGCAGTATTTT. Its protein is CASSLTDRGFGTDTQYF. The full variable domain, completed using reference TRBV7-3 and TRBJ2-3, is GAGVSQTPSNKVTEKGKYVELRCDPISGHTALYWYRQSLGQGPEFLIYFQGTGAADDSGLPNDRFFAVRPEGSVSTLKIQRTERGDSAVYLCASSLTDRGFGTDTQYFGPGTRLTVL.

This clonotype rates as medium-sized (0.01 to 0.1%). V gene TRBV7-3 combines with J gene TRBJ2-6, with unresolved D. Germline V gene data show CDR1 as SGHTA and CDR2 as FQGTGA. This CDR3 comprises 14 residues. Trimming shortened V by 8 bases and J by 2 bases, and 10 bases separated the two germline ends. DNA for the CDR3: TGTGCCAGCCTCGCAGGCCCTGGGGCCAACGTCCTGACTTTC. As protein: CASLAGPGANVLTF.

By frequency in the sample, this clonotype is medium-sized. The rearrangement uses TRBV7-2 and TRBJ1-3; D may be TRBD1 (6 bases). Germline V lookup: CDR1 SGHTA, CDR2 FQGNSA. V was clipped by 5 bases and J by 0 bases, with 8 bases between them. CDR3 length: 14 residues. CDR3 region: CASSVGGSGNTIYF. The DNA of the CDR3 is TGTGCCAGCAGCGTAGGGGGCTCTGGAAACACCATATATTTT.

This clonotype is medium-sized. This rearrangement joins TRBV7-2 to TRBJ1-1; D not certain. The CDR3 is 13 residues long. Germline V gene lookup returns CDR1 SGHTA and CDR2 FQGNSA. V lost 1 base to trimming and J lost 1 base, with 4 bases between them. The CDR3 nucleotides read TGTGCCAGCAGCTTAGGGTGGAACACTGAAGCTTTCTTT. Its protein product is CASSLGWNTEAFF.

This clonotype is medium-sized by share. This chain's CDR3 is CATSRDRGSHMNTEAFF. The CDR3 region has the DNA TGTGCCACCAGCAGGGACAGGGGCTCTCACATGAACACTGAAGCTTTCTTT. This chain uses TRBV15 with TRBJ1-1; 9 bases match TRBD1. The CDR3 is 17 amino acids. In germline, CDR1 is LNHNV, CDR2 YYDKDF (reference sequence). The V gene end was trimmed by 3 bases and the J gene end by 0 bases; junction bases not matched to a gene: 8. The full variable domain, its missing parts supplied by reference TRBV15 and TRBJ1-1, is DAMVIQNPRYQVTQFGKPVTLSCSQTLNHNVMYWYQQKSSQAPKLLFHYYDKDFNNEADTPDNFQSRRPNTSFCFLDIRSPGLGDTAMYLCATSRDRGSHMNTEAFFGQGTRLTVV.

Sample share makes this clonotype medium-sized. The chain employs TRBV20-1 and TRBJ1-3, with unresolved D. From germline, CDR1 is DFQATT and CDR2 SNEGSKA (reference sequence). This CDR3 is built from 14 residues. V was shortened by 0 bases and J by 2 bases, with 8 bases between the two germline ends. The CDR3 reads CSARDFATGNTIYF. The CDR3 nucleotides read TGCAGTGCTAGAGATTTCGCAACTGGAAACACCATATATTTT.

This clonotype is medium-sized in the sample. The gene calls are TRBV2 and TRBJ2-3; TRBD2 matches at 10 bases. V was pared by 6 bases and J by 2 bases, with 5 bases of the junction left unmatched. This CDR3 comprises 15 residues. CDR1 and CDR2 from the germline V gene are SNHLY and FYNNEI. The CDR3 loop reads CASRVSGGTTDTQYF. The CDR3 DNA reads as TGTGCCAGCAGGGTTAGCGGGGGGACCACAGATACGCAGTATTTT.

This clonotype is deemed medium-sized. One end of the junction does not line up with germline, which may come from a read error. The genes are TRBV6-5 and TRBJ2-1; TRBD2 agrees at 9 bases. Per germline, CDR1 MNHEY and CDR2 SVGAGI. This CDR3 has 12 residues. CDR3 coding DNA: TGTGCCAGCAGTTACTCTAGCGGGAGAGAGGTCTTC. Protein sequence: CASSYSSGREVF.

This clonotype came up many times. The chain recombines TRBV5-5 with TRBJ2-1; D is ambiguous. Germline V gene lookup returns CDR1 SGHKS and CDR2 YYEKEE (reference sequence). This CDR3 has 14 amino acids. Trimming cost V 3 bases and J 5 bases, with 12 bases left between them. The CDR3 spells CASSSRVSNNEQFF. Written as DNA, the CDR3 is TGTGCCAGCAGCTCCCGGGTCTCGAACAATGAGCAGTTCTTC. The whole variable domain, filled in from reference TRBV5-5 and TRBJ2-1, reads DAGVTQSPTHLIKTRGQQVTLRCSPISGHKSVSWYQQVLGQGPQFIFQYYEKEERGRGNFPDRFSARQFPNYSSELNVNALLLGDSALYLCASSSRVSNNEQFFGPGTRLTVL.

This clonotype rates as medium-sized. V is TRBV3-1 and J is TRBJ1-5, with a weak D call TRBD1 (5 bases). Germline V CDR1 and CDR2: LGHDT, YNNKEL (reference sequence). CDR3 length: 15 amino acids. V lost 1 base and J 4 bases, leaving 11 bases between the germline ends. CDR3 residues: CASSQVRDLNQPQHF. CDR3 sequence (DNA): TGTGCCAGCAGCCAAGTCCGGGACCTTAATCAGCCCCAGCATTTT.

By sample fraction, this clonotype is medium-sized. The gene calls are TRBV7-2 and TRBJ1-2; D remains ambiguous. The CDR3 sequence is 13 residues long. V lost 1 base and J lost 7, with 10 bases in between. From germline, CDR1 is SGHTA and CDR2 FQGNSA. The CDR3 sequence: CASSLETFGGYTF. The CDR3 region has the DNA TGTGCCAGCAGCTTAGAGACGTTCGGTGGCTACACCTTC.

This clonotype qualifies as medium-sized. The chain couples TRBV29-1 to TRBJ2-7; D is perhaps TRBD2 (6 bases). V was clipped by 7 bases and J by 2 bases, with 18 bases between them. The CDR3 contains 14 residues. The germline V gene encodes CDR1 SQVTM and CDR2 ANQGSEA. The CDR3 region is CSAQDSGETYEQYF. The CDR3 coding sequence is TGCAGCGCCCAGGACTCGGGGGAGACCTACGAGCAGTACTTC.